This T cell receptor (beta chain) was recovered during a study of T cell repertoires in cytomegalovirus infection. TCRdb fed the reads into MiXCR, producing one record per CDR3 protein. Seen here are more than 400,000 distinct CDR3 sequences, approximately 26% observed once, and the top ten hold less than 15%. This CDR3 has 15 residues. Per the germline V gene, CDR1 is MNHNY and CDR2 is SVGAGI (reference sequence). Trimming removed 4 bases from V and 2 bases from J, with 12 bases in between. This clonotype was sampled from a human donor in good health (CMV status not recorded). Some clones in this sample may be carry-over from other donors' samples. The sample was PBMCs. The J gene is TRBJ1-5, the V gene TRBV6-6; possible D gene TRBD1, 5 bases. The DNA of the CDR3 is TGTGCCAGCAGTTTGACTCAGGGAGGCAATCAGCCCCAGCATTTT. It specifies CASSLTQGGNQPQHF.